Given below is one TCR beta chain in context. Antigen specificity is unknown. This record comes from a study of T cells in Graves' hyperthyroidism and ophthalmopathy. Whole-study results and caveats: With a median lead of around 5.9 months before onset, the model predicted ophthalmopathy.

TCR beta CDR3 sequences were amplified from RNA transcripts. A first-round RT-PCR of the TCR CDR3 used the HTBI primer set. MiXCR was run by TCRdb on the multiplex PCR reads, yielding one entry per CDR3 protein. This sample carries approximately 590,000 distinct CDR3 sequences, approximately 14% of them seen once, and the ten largest clones take approximately 7%. Graves' hyperthyroidism was deemed stable given no ophthalmopathy progression within 18 months. Researchers barred patients who had uncontrolled infection, other autoimmune disease, pregnancy or lactation. Diagnosis rested on symptoms, serum thyroxine and TRAb, thyroid ultrasound, and orbital computed tomography. The sample consisted of blood. The origin of this receptor is a woman under 40 with Graves' hyperthyroidism.

The CDR3 spells CASSFSTGNTEAFF. The CDR3 region has the DNA TGTGCCAGCAGTTTCTCGACAGGGAACACTGAAGCTTTCTTT. The chain is built from TRBV12-3 or TRBV12-4 and TRBJ1-1, with a weak D call TRBD1 (6 bases). V was cut by 3 bases and J by 1 base, with 9 bases left in between. CDR3 length: 14 amino acids.